This entry is about one T cell receptor (beta chain). This CDR3 spans 11 amino acids. Per the germline V gene, CDR1 is DFQATT and CDR2 is SNEGSKA (reference sequence). V gave up 6 bases and J gave up 15 bases, with 18 bases separating them. The record originates from a study of blood T cell repertoires in COVID-19. The overall study: The United States, Italy and Spain supplied acute and convalescent COVID-19 samples. In each case, the material was cDNA or gDNA derived from T cells, B-cell-depleted T cells, or PBMCs.

As originally analysed: Reference gene primer amplification yielded estimated nucleated cell counts. The method was immunoSEQ multiplex PCR; TCRdb's version includes in-frame clones alone and lacks a portion of them. V and J calls and clone size come straight from that table; D and trimming were deduced from the DNA. The data contain about 140,000 clones, roughly 80% of them singletons. This sequence was found in a woman aged 80 or over with acute or convalescent COVID-19. The rearrangement links TRBV20-1 to TRBJ2-1, with D possibly TRBD2 on 6 matching bases. Sequencing used peripheral blood. In DNA, the CDR3 is TGCAGTGCCTCGGACTACCCGCAGTGGTTCTTC. It translates to CSASDYPQWFF.